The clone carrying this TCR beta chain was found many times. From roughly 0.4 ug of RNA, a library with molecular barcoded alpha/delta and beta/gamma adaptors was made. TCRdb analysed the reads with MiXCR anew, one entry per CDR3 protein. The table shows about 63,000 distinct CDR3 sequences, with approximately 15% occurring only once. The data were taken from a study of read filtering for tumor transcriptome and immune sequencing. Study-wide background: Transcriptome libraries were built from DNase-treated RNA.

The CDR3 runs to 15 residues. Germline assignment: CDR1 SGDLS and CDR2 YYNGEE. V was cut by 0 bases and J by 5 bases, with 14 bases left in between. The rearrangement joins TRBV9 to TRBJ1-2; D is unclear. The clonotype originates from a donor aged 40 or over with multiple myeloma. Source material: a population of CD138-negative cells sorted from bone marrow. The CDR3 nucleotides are TGTGCCAGCAGCGTAGCGACGGATTTTCAGTATGGCTACACCTTC. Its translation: CASSVATDFQYGYTF.